The rows below give T cell receptor beta chains drawn from one sample of a study of memory CD4+ T cells and cytomegalovirus serostatus. Data came from immunoSEQ multiplex PCR; TCRdb stores just in-frame clones and leaves some out. The sample carries about 73,000 clones, roughly three quarters recorded once. Input material: memory CD4+ T cells from blood. These receptors all come from an adult in good health and CMV-seropositive. CDR3s include the opening cysteine and the closing phenylalanine or tryptophan. The order of the fields is V gene, clone size, J gene, D gene, CDR3 DNA, CDR3 protein. A D gene is named only where the DNA matches it firmly. Clone size is given for some rows only: seen once, a few or many times, or a class if the clone is expanded.

>TRBV11-2|NA|TRBJ1-5|NA
TGTGCCAGCAGCTTAGGGGAGGGGCAGCCCCAGCATTTT
CASSLGEGQPQHF
>TRBV11-2|NA|TRBJ2-4|NA
TGTGCCAGCAGCTTAGGGCCCGAGGGCAGGGTAAACATTCAGTACTTC
CASSLGPEGRVNIQYF
>TRBV10-3|NA|TRBJ2-5|TRBD1
TGTGCCATCAGGGGACAGGGTCCATGGGAGACCCAGTACTTC
CAIRGQGPWETQYF
>TRBV5-1|NA|TRBJ1-5|TRBD1
TGCGCCAGCAGCCCGGGACAGGGCAGGGAGCCCCAGCATTTT
CASSPGQGREPQHF
>TRBV6-1|NA|TRBJ2-3|NA
TGTGCCAGCAGTGATCAGCGAGGAGATACGCAGTATTTT
CASSDQRGDTQYF
>TRBV18|NA|TRBJ2-1|NA
TGTGCCAGCTCACCGACGCAGGCCGGTTCCAATGAGCAGTTCTTC
CASSPTQAGSNEQFF
>TRBV5-4|once|TRBJ2-1|NA
TGTGCCAGCAGCTTGGGTATGGCACGGGGAAATGAGGATGAGCAGTTCTTC
CASSLGMARGNEDEQFF
>TRBV29-1|few|TRBJ1-1|NA
TGCAGCGCTAGGACAGCAATTATGAACACTGAAGCTTTCTTT
CSARTAIMNTEAFF
>TRBV5-1|NA|TRBJ1-1|TRBD1
TGCGCCAGCAGCCCCGGGACAGGTAACACTGAAGCTTTCTTT
CASSPGTGNTEAFF
>TRBV28|NA|TRBJ1-5|NA
TGTGCCAGCAGCCGGGGATCGTTGCCCCAGCATTTT
CASSRGSLPQHF
>TRBV19|NA|TRBJ1-1|NA
TGTGCCAGTAGTACACCGGGACTGACTAACACTGAAGCTTTCTTT
CASSTPGLTNTEAFF
>TRBV30|NA|TRBJ1-1|NA
TGTGCCTGGAGTGGAGAAACTGAAGCTTTCTTT
CAWSGETEAFF
>TRBV7-2|few|TRBJ1-5|NA
TGTGCCAGCAGCGGGACTCGGAATCAGCCCCAGCATTTT
CASSGTRNQPQHF
>TRBV5-1|NA|TRBJ2-5|TRBD1
TGCGCCAGCAGCTTGTGGCGGACAGGGCAAGAGACCCAGTACTTC
CASSLWRTGQETQYF
>TRBV11-3|once|TRBJ2-5|NA
TGTGCCAGCAGCAAACCGGGCCCCGCGACCCAGTACTTC
CASSKPGPATQYF
>TRBV18|NA|TRBJ1-2|NA
TGTGCCAGCTCACTTCAGGGCGGGGATGGCTACACCTTC
CASSLQGGDGYTF
>TRBV2|NA|TRBJ2-1|TRBD1
TGTGCCAGCACCCGGACAGGGGGCTCCTACAATGAGCAGTTCTTC
CASTRTGGSYNEQFF
>TRBV5-1|many|TRBJ1-1|NA
TGCGCCAGCAGGCGTAACCACAGGGTGGCGTTAACTGAAGCTTTCTTT
CASRRNHRVALTEAFF
>TRBV7-2|once|TRBJ1-3|NA
TGTGCCAGCAGCAGGACAACCCCACTTGGCTCTGGAAACACCATATATTTT
CASSRTTPLGSGNTIYF
>TRBV25-1|NA|TRBJ1-4|NA
TGTGCCAGCAGTCCCCCCGGGCAGTCTTTCAATGAAAAACTGTTTTTT
CASSPPGQSFNEKLFF
>TRBV29-1|NA|TRBJ2-1|TRBD2
TGCAGCGCTCAAACTAGCGGGAAACGAAATGAGCAGTTCTTC
CSAQTSGKRNEQFF
>TRBV9|NA|TRBJ2-1|NA
TGTGCCAGCAGCGCGACTAGTTGGGGCAATGAGCAGTTCTTC
CASSATSWGNEQFF
>TRBV5-5|NA|TRBJ2-5|NA
TGTGCCAGCAGCGTGATTGGCGGGCCGGGGGAGACCCAGTACTTC
CASSVIGGPGETQYF
>TRBV5-1|NA|TRBJ1-6|TRBD1
TGCGCCAGCAGCCCACAGGGGGCAAGGTCACCCCTCCACTTT
CASSPQGARSPLHF
>TRBV12-2|NA|TRBJ1-2|NA
TGTGCAAGTCGCCGGCCGGCAGGTCGGCTACCGCGATTCAGTGGCTACACCTTC
CASRRPAGRLPRFSGYTF
>TRBV10-2|NA|TRBJ1-2|NA
TGCGCCAGCAGTGAAGGACAGCGTGGCTATGGCTACACCTTC
CASSEGQRGYGYTF
>TRBV6-1|NA|TRBJ1-2|TRBD1
TGTGCCAGCAGTGAGAACAGGGGGCAATATGGCTACACCTTC
CASSENRGQYGYTF
>TRBV11-2|few|TRBJ2-4|NA
TGTGCCAGCAGCTTAAGGGGCCCCCAAAACATTCAGTACTTC
CASSLRGPQNIQYF
>TRBV30|NA|TRBJ2-1|TRBD2
TGTGCCTGGAGTCCCACCCGACTAGCGGGAGAGAACAATGAGCAGTTCTTC
CAWSPTRLAGENNEQFF
>TRBV14|NA|TRBJ2-5|NA
TGTGCCAGCAGCCAAGATCGTAGCCGGGACACTCAAGAGACCCAGTACTTC
CASSQDRSRDTQETQYF
>TRBV6-1|NA|TRBJ2-3|NA
TGTGCCAGCGCAGAGGTCTCCACAGATACGCAGTATTTT
CASAEVSTDTQYF
>TRBV29-1|NA|TRBJ1-1|NA
TGCAGCGTGGGGAGGGGGAGCACTGAAGCTTTCTTT
CSVGRGSTEAFF
>TRBV9|NA|TRBJ2-3|NA
TGTGCCAGCAGCGTAGATAACACAGATACGCAGTATTTT
CASSVDNTDTQYF
>TRBV27|few|TRBJ1-1|NA
TGTGCCAGCAGTTTTCGGGGGCCAGGACTCCAAAGCTGGGACACTGAAGCTTTCTTT
CASSFRGPGLQSWDTEAFF
>TRBV25-1|few|TRBJ1-4|NA
TGTGCCAGCAGTTCGGGTGGCGAAAAACTGTTTTTT
CASSSGGEKLFF
>TRBV11-3|NA|TRBJ1-2|NA
TGTGCCAGCAGCCCCAGTTGGGAGGGTCTTGGCTACACCTTC
CASSPSWEGLGYTF
>TRBV7-8|NA|TRBJ2-2|TRBD1
TGTGCCAGCAGCTCTGGAGCCCGAGGGGGCATCGGGGAGCTGTTTTTT
CASSSGARGGIGELFF
>TRBV7-2|NA|TRBJ2-2|NA
TGTGCCAGCAGTCTCCAGGGGGGGGACACCGGGGAGCTGTTTTTT
CASSLQGGDTGELFF
>TRBV27|few|TRBJ1-1|TRBD1
TGTGCCAGCAGTTTACGACAGGGGTTTGAAGCTTTCTTT
CASSLRQGFEAFF
>TRBV2|NA|TRBJ1-2|NA
TGTGCCAGTTCCGGGACGGATCTTCCTAACTATGGCTACACCTTC
CASSGTDLPNYGYTF
>TRBV4-1|NA|TRBJ2-5|NA
TGCGCCAGCAGCCAAGGGGGGGCGGGCTCCTTTGGGGAGACCCAGTACTTC
CASSQGGAGSFGETQYF
>TRBV7-9|NA|TRBJ1-2|NA
TGTGCCAGCACCCGAGACAGGACCCCGTATGGCTACACCTTC
CASTRDRTPYGYTF
>TRBV4-1|NA|TRBJ1-2|NA
TGCGCCAGCAGCCAGGCCGGACGGGGAGCTAACTATGGCTACACCTTC
CASSQAGRGANYGYTF
>TRBV19|NA|TRBJ1-5|TRBD1
TGTGCCAGTAGGGACAGGGACAATCAGCCCCAGCATTTT
CASRDRDNQPQHF
>TRBV7-8|few|TRBJ1-3|NA
TGTGCCAGCAGCGGGGGACGCTCGGGAAACACCATATATTTT
CASSGGRSGNTIYF
>TRBV5-6|NA|TRBJ2-1|TRBD2
TGTGCCAGCAGCTTGGTCTGGACGAAGCGGGGGAGCTCCTACAATGAGCAGTTCTTC
CASSLVWTKRGSSYNEQFF